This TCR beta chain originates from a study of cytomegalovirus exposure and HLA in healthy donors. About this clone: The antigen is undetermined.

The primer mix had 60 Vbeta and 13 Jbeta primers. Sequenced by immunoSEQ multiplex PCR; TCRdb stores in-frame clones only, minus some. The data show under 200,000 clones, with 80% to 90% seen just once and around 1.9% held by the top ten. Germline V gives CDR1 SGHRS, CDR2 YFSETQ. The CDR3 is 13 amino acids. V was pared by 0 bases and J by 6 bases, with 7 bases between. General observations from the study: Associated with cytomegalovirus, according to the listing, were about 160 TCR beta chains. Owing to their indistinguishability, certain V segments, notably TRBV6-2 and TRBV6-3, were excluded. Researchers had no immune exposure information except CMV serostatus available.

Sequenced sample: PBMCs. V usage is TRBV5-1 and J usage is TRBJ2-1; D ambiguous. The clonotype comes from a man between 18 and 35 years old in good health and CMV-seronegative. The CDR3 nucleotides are TGCGCCAGCAGCTTGGCAGTGGTCAATGAGCAGTTCTTC. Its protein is CASSLAVVNEQFF.